The 3 T cell receptor beta chains listed next were all sequenced from one sample in a study of shared clonotypes between healthy human individuals. Repertoires were generated with immunoSEQ multiplex PCR, while TCRdb's copy carries only in-frame clones and drops some. The repertoire consists of approximately 2.5 million clones, with around nine tenths occurring once and the leading ten covering about 0.13%. Sequencing was carried out using naive CD4+ T cells sorted from blood. As for subset: CD45RA+ positively selected. Receptors were obtained from a young man in good health.

With respect to this clone: Other DNA sequences in this sample translate to the same CDR3. The chain has TRBV30 and TRBJ1-6; D gene unclear. V was trimmed by 2 bases and J by 0 bases, leaving 8 bases between them. The germline gives CDR1 GTSNPN, CDR2 SVGIG (reference sequence). This CDR3 is 15 amino acids long. The CDR3 spells CAWSTRSSYNSPLHF. The CDR3 DNA is TGTGCCTGGAGTACGAGGAGCTCCTATAATTCACCCCTCCACTTT.

V gene TRBV4-1 combines with J gene TRBJ2-1, with D perhaps assigned TRBD1 or TRBD2 (5 bases each). The V end lost 1 base, the J end lost 3 bases, and 10 bases lay between the germline ends. CDR1 and CDR2 from the germline V gene are MGHRA and YSYEKL. The CDR3 has 15 residues. The CDR3 loop is CASSQGDGNYNEQFF. CDR3 in DNA: TGCGCCAGCAGCCAAGGGGACGGCAACTACAATGAGCAGTTCTTC.

The chain links TRBV30 to TRBJ1-5, with 7 bases aligning to TRBD1. The CDR3 spans 15 residues. J was trimmed by 3 bases and V by 5 bases; bases with no gene match: 10. Germline V gene sequence: CDR1 GTSNPN, CDR2 SVGIG (reference sequence). DNA of the CDR3: TGTGCCTGGGCTCCAGGGACAGAGGTCAATCAGCCCCAGCATTTT. Amino acid sequence: CAWAPGTEVNQPQHF.